Sequencing of this T cell receptor beta chain was carried out in a study of T cell responses to AZD1222 COVID-19 vaccine. Findings and caveats of the study: Clonal diversity was possibly underestimated, and white British individuals and females predominated among donors. Nearly half of unique spike-specific TCRs reportedly avoided B.1.351 and B.1.1.7 mutated regions. When two AZD1222 doses had been given, Spike-specific TCR breadth and depth rose.

In the case of this clone: Its antigen is not known.

Assay used: immunoSEQ multiplex PCR; TCRdb lists only in-frame clones, some missing. This table has about 98,000 clones, about 91% appearing once. Germline CDR1 and CDR2: LGHDT and YNNKEL (reference sequence). The CDR3 has 14 residues. V was shortened by 3 bases and J by 2 bases, with 10 bases between the two germline ends. The input for sequencing was peripheral blood, taken on day 0 of MenACWY control vaccination. This TCR was sampled from an adult in good health. The chain combines TRBV3-1 (or the pseudogene TRBV3-2) with TRBJ1-1; no clear D gene. Here the CDR3 DNA reads TGTGCCAGCAGCCACGTTTCCCGAAACACTGAAGCTTTCTTT. Amino acids: CASSHVSRNTEAFF.